The 11 T cell receptor beta chains listed next were all sequenced from one sample in a study of T cell changes during pregnancy in multiple sclerosis. The assay was immunoSEQ multiplex PCR, and TCRdb's table has in-frame clones only and misses some. The data show about 36,000 clones, with roughly 93% seen just once and just over 0.4% held by the top ten. Sequenced material: CD4+ T cells from peripheral blood mononuclear cells, taken in the first trimester of pregnancy. These receptors came from a female donor with multiple sclerosis, enrolled in a pregnancy study.

The genes are TRBV28 and TRBJ2-1, with 9 nucleotides matching TRBD1. The CDR3 contains 16 residues. The V and J ends lost 6 bases and 7 bases, in that order; junction bases with no gene match: 13. Germline CDR1 MDHEN, CDR2 SYDVKM. The DNA of the CDR3 is TGTGCCAGCAGCCCCCTCACGGGACAGGGCGAGAATGAGCAGTTCTTC. Translation gives CASSPLTGQGENEQFF.

The gene calls are TRBV7-9 and TRBJ1-1, with D perhaps TRBD1 (5 bases). With 6 bases removed from V and 6 bases from J, the gap between germline ends came to 14 bases. This CDR3 has 13 amino acids. Per the germline V gene, CDR1 is SEHNR and CDR2 is FQNEAQ (reference sequence). The CDR3 DNA sequence: TGTGCCAGCAGGGTTGTAGGGGAAGCTGAAGCTTTCTTT. Translation gives CASRVVGEAEAFF.

The gene calls are TRBV13 and TRBJ1-2, with D possibly being TRBD1 (6 bases). The CDR3 is 11 residues long. CDR1 is PRHDT, CDR2 FYEKMQ, per germline (reference sequence). The V end lost 10 bases, the J end lost 5 bases, and 11 bases lay between the germline ends. CDR3: CATPTGYGYTF. The DNA of the CDR3 is TGTGCCACCCCCACAGGGTATGGCTACACCTTC.

This chain joins TRBV28 and TRBJ1-3; D possibly corresponds to TRBD1 (5 bases). Germline V gives CDR1 MDHEN, CDR2 SYDVKM. CDR3 length: 14 residues. V was pared by 1 base and J by 2 bases, with 6 bases between. The CDR3 DNA is TGTGCCAGCAGTTTATCCAGGGCTGGAAACACCATATATTTT. This gives the protein CASSLSRAGNTIYF.

CDR3 in DNA: TGCGCCAGCAGCACTCTGCGGGGAGCCGCGAACGAGCAGTACTTC. Translated: CASSTLRGAANEQYF. The chain employs TRBV5-1 and TRBJ2-7; D possibly corresponds to TRBD2 (6 bases). V was trimmed by 4 bases and J by 5 bases, leaving 19 bases between them. The CDR3 runs to 15 residues. Germline assignment: CDR1 SGHRS and CDR2 YFSETQ.

The V call is TRBV19, the J call TRBJ1-3; 7 bases are shared with TRBD1. J gave up 0 bases and V 7 bases, and 6 bases lay outside the gene matches. Germline CDR1 reads LNHDA; CDR2 reads SQIVND (reference sequence). The CDR3 runs 15 residues. The CDR3 sequence: CASKGGPFSGNTIYF. The CDR3 DNA follows: TGTGCCAGTAAAGGGGGCCCGTTCTCTGGAAACACCATATATTTT. Based on the CDR3 plus reference TRBV19 and TRBJ1-3, the full variable domain is DGGITQSPKYLFRKEGQNVTLSCEQNLNHDAMYWYRQDPGQGLRLIYYSQIVNDFQKGDIAEGYSVSREKKESFPLTVTSAQKNPTAFYLCASKGGPFSGNTIYFGEGSWLTVV.

This sequence joins TRBV6-1 and TRBJ2-5; 8 nucleotides align to TRBD1. The CDR3 runs 14 residues. The trim removed 2 bases at V and 7 bases at J, leaving 6 bases unmatched. Germline V gene sequence: CDR1 MNHNS, CDR2 SASEGT. The CDR3: CASSEQGAGVTQYF. DNA of the CDR3: TGTGCCAGCAGTGAACAGGGGGCAGGAGTGACCCAGTACTTC.

The V gene is TRBV19, the J gene TRBJ1-5; D perhaps matches TRBD1 (6 bases). The CDR3 extends over 13 amino acids. V was trimmed by 10 bases and J by 4 bases, leaving 14 bases between them. Germline CDR1 is LNHDA and CDR2 is SQIVND (reference sequence). This CDR3 is CATPIQGNQPQHF. As DNA, the CDR3 is TGTGCCACCCCAATACAGGGTAATCAGCCCCAGCATTTT.

V usage is TRBV29-1 and J usage is TRBJ1-1; D possibly corresponds to TRBD1 (5 bases). CDR1 and CDR2 (germline): SQVTM, ANQGSEA. This CDR3 comprises 14 residues. Deletions cut 4 bases from V and 2 bases from J, with 14 bases between. CDR3 nucleotide sequence: TGCAGCGTTGCCCTGCGGCAGGGAAACACTGAAGCTTTCTTT. This codes for CSVALRQGNTEAFF.

About this clone itself: Germline is not matched at one junction end, which may reflect a read error. The CDR3 reads CASSLTGTAQETQYF. The CDR3 region has the DNA TGTGCCAGCAGTTTAACCGGGACAGCACAAGAGACCCAGTACTTC. The V and J genes are TRBV7-3 and TRBJ2-5; 7 bases match TRBD1. Per germline, CDR1 SGHTA and CDR2 FQGTGA. The CDR3 has 15 amino acids.

The chain joins TRBV6-4 to TRBJ2-6; TRBD1 is a possible D gene (6 bases). There are 20 residues in the CDR3. Germline-derived CDR1 and CDR2 are MRHNA and SNTAGT. V was pared by 8 bases and J by 3 bases, with 29 bases between. CDR3 protein: CASSPRLDSSRFVGANVLTF. The CDR3 DNA is TGTGCCAGCTCTCCCCGCTTGGACAGTTCACGGTTTGTTGGGGCCAACGTCCTGACTTTC.